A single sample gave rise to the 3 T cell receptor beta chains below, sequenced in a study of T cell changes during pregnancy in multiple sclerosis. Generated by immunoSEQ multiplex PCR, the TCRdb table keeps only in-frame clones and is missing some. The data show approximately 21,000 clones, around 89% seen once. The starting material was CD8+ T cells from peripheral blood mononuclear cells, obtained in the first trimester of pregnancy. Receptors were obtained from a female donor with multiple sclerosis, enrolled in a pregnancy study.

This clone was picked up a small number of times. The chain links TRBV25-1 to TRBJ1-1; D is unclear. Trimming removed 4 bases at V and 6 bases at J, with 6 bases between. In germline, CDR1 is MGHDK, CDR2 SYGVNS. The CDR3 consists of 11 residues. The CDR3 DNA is TGTGCCAGCAGTGTGGCAGCTGAAGCTTTCTTT. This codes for CASSVAAEAFF.

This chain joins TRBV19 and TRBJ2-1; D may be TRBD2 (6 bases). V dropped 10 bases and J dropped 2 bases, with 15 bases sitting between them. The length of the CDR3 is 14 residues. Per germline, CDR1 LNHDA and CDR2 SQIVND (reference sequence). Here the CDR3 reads CATLAGGTYNEQFF. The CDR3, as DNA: TGTGCCACTCTAGCTGGGGGGACCTACAATGAGCAGTTCTTC.

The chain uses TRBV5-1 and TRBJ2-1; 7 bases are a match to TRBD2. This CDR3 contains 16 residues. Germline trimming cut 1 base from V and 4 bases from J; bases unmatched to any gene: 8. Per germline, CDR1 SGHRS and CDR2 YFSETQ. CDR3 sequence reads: CASSLSGREPYNEQFF. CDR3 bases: TGCGCCAGCAGCTTGTCCGGGCGGGAGCCTTACAATGAGCAGTTCTTC.